This T cell receptor (beta chain) was captured in a study of breast tumors, draining lymph nodes, adjacent tissues. Breast cancer patients provided tissue from their axillary draining lymph nodes. TCRdb itself ran the multiplex PCR reads through MiXCR, one entry per CDR3 protein. There are about 180,000 distinct CDR3 sequences in the sample; 25% to 40% occur only once, and around 4% lies in the top ten. This clonotype was detected many times. Trimming at V came to 1 base and at J to 6 bases, leaving 5 bases not matched to a gene. Germline-derived CDR1 and CDR2 are LGHNA and YNFKEQ. The CDR3 covers 14 residues.

Sequencing input: axillary lymph node tissue. This TCR was recovered from a female donor with breast cancer. Some clones in this sample may be carry-over from other donors' samples. The gene calls are TRBV4-2 and TRBJ1-2; 7 bases fit TRBD1. The CDR3 sequence is CASSQVSQGDGYTF. The CDR3 coding sequence is TGTGCCAGCAGCCAAGTATCCCAGGGGGATGGCTACACCTTC.